This entry lists 8 T cell receptor beta chains sequenced from one sample in a study of blood T cell repertoires in COVID-19. The assay was immunoSEQ multiplex PCR, and TCRdb's table has in-frame clones only and misses some. The sample has some 75,000 clones; more than 80% are singletons. Sample: peripheral blood. These receptor sequences come from a human donor in a cohort sampled during active COVID-19.

This chain connects TRBV7-2 to TRBJ2-7; 8 bases are a match to TRBD1. Germline CDR1 reads SGHTA; CDR2 reads FQGNSA. The CDR3 is 15 residues long. Unmatched junction bases numbered 3, after V lost 1 base and J lost 1 base. The CDR3 here is CASSLEQGASYEQYF. The DNA of the CDR3 is TGTGCCAGCAGCTTAGAGCAGGGGGCGTCCTACGAGCAGTACTTC.

V usage is TRBV3-1 (or the pseudogene TRBV3-2) and J usage is TRBJ2-3, with 15 positions matching TRBD2. Trimming took 0 bases from V and 8 from J; bases not matched to a gene: 9. The CDR3 has 18 amino acids. Germline CDR1 is LGHDT and CDR2 is YNNKEL (reference sequence). CDR3 nucleotides: TGTGCCAGCAGCCAAGATCGTGGACTAGCGGGGGGGCTCGCTACGCAGTATTTT. This translates into CASSQDRGLAGGLATQYF.

This chain links TRBV30 with TRBJ1-2; tentative D call: TRBD1 (5 bases). Trimming removed 3 bases from V and 4 bases from J, with 21 bases in between. The CDR3 runs 16 residues. Germline CDR1 is GTSNPN and CDR2 is SVGIG (reference sequence). The DNA of the CDR3 is TGTGCCTGGAGCCTACGGGATTTGGTGGGGGGCTATGGCTACACCTTC. Its translation: CAWSLRDLVGGYGYTF.

The CDR3 DNA follows: TGCGCCAGCAGGGACGGACAGGAATTAATGGGCTACACCTTC. As protein: CASRDGQELMGYTF. The chain carries TRBV4-1 and TRBJ1-2; 7 positions match TRBD1. V lost 6 bases to trimming and J lost 8 bases; unmatched junction nucleotides: 12. The CDR3 covers 14 residues. CDR1 MGHRA and CDR2 YSYEKL come from the germline V gene.

The chain uses TRBV6-1 and TRBJ2-7, with D possibly TRBD1 on 6 matching bases. V lost 0 bases to trimming and J lost 12 bases, with 12 bases between them. This CDR3 region has 12 residues. The germline V gene encodes CDR1 MNHNS and CDR2 SASEGT. The CDR3 reads CASSEAGQGLYF. The CDR3 DNA reads TGTGCCAGCAGTGAAGCGGGGCAGGGGCTGTACTTC.

The chain couples TRBV11-2 to TRBJ1-1, with D possibly TRBD1 on 5 matching bases. The CDR3 runs 13 residues. The ends were cut back, 3 bases at V and 4 bases at J, with 9 bases in the middle. Germline-derived CDR1 and CDR2 are SGHAT and FQNNGV. The CDR3 DNA is TGTGCCAGCAGCTTCGGCGGGGGCACTGAAGCTTTCTTT. This codes for CASSFGGGTEAFF.

This clone occurred many times. The chain uses TRBV4-2 and TRBJ2-7; D is perhaps TRBD2 (6 bases). The CDR3 is made up of 17 amino acids. V lost 0 bases, J lost 4 bases, and 19 bases lay in between. Germline CDR1 reads LGHNA; CDR2 reads YNFKEQ. This chain's CDR3 is CASSQEAIGGMRYEQYF. The CDR3 region has the DNA TGTGCCAGCAGCCAAGAGGCGATTGGGGGGATGAGGTACGAGCAGTACTTC.

The J gene is TRBJ1-1, the V gene TRBV3-1 (or the pseudogene TRBV3-2), with no clear D. The CDR3 spans 14 residues. V was pared by 3 bases and J by 0 bases, with 8 bases between. Germline V lookup: CDR1 LGHDT, CDR2 YNNKEL (reference sequence). DNA of the CDR3: TGTGCCAGCAGCCACTCTTCGGTGAACACTGAAGCTTTCTTT. Translated, it gives CASSHSSVNTEAFF.